This T cell receptor (beta chain) appears in the sequencing data of a study of Graves' ophthalmopathy and Graves' hyperthyroidism. Study information: Over 18 months of follow-up, stable hyperthyroidism required that no ophthalmopathy appear.

The CDR3 length is 14 residues. Germline loops: CDR1 SGHTA, CDR2 FQGNSA. V gave up 5 bases and J gave up 5 bases, with 15 bases separating them. This clonotype was detected once. Researchers took RNA transcripts and amplified TCR beta CDR3 regions from them. HTBI-primed first-round RT-PCR preceded second-round multiplex PCR. One entry per CDR3 protein, called by TCRdb with MiXCR from the multiplex PCR reads. This sample has around 1.1 million distinct CDR3 sequences; about two fifths occur once, and the top ten carry 11%. This clonotype was sampled from an adult man with Graves' hyperthyroidism. Sequenced: peripheral blood or thyroid tissue (not recorded which). The rearrangement uses TRBV7-2 and TRBJ1-1, with D unclear. CDR3 sequence: CASSAVKRYTEAFF. The CDR3 region has the DNA TGTGCCAGCAGCGCAGTTAAGAGGTATACTGAAGCTTTCTTT.